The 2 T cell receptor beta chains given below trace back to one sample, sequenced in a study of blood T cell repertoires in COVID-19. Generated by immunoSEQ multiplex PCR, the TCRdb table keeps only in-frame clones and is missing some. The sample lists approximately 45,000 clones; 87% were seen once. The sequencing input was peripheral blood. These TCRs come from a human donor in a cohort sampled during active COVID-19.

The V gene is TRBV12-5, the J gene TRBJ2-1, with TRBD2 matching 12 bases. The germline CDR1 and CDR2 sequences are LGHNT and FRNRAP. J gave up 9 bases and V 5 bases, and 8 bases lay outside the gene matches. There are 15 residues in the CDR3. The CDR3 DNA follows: TGTGCTAGTGGTCCTAGACCTAGCGGGAGGGGTGAGCAGTTCTTC. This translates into CASGPRPSGRGEQFF.

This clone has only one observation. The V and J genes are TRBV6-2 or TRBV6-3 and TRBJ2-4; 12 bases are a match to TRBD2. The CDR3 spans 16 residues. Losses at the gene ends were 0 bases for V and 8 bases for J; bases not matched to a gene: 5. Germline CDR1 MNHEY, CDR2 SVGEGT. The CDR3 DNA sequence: TGTGCCAGCAGTTACTCCCGACTAGCGGGAGATGACATTCAGTACTTC. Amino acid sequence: CASSYSRLAGDDIQYF.